Shown below are 23 T cell receptor beta chains from a single sample sequenced in a study of beta chain features in type 1 diabetes. Every isolated RNA sample was fully reverse transcribed, so sequencing captured expressed TCRB transcripts. Assay used: immunoSEQ multiplex PCR; TCRdb lists only in-frame clones, some missing. There are 350,000 to 450,000 clones in the sample; about 16% occur only once, and 0.019% lies in the top ten. The material sequenced was naive CD4+ T cells from blood. The receptors originated from a woman under 30 in good health.

The genes are TRBV10-3 and TRBJ2-3, with 9 nucleotides matching TRBD2. The CDR3 covers 15 residues. Trimming cost V 4 bases and J 2 bases; bases outside gene matches: 4. Germline CDR1 ENHRY, CDR2 SYGVKD. CDR3 sequence (DNA): TGTGCCATCAGTGGACTAGCGGCCACCACAGATACGCAGTATTTT. Its protein product is CAISGLAATTDTQYF.

This clone appeared once. This chain links TRBV6-5 with TRBJ2-5, with 9 bases identical to TRBD1. The CDR3 extends over 14 amino acids. The germline gives CDR1 MNHEY, CDR2 SVGAGI. Losses at the gene ends were 6 bases for V and 5 bases for J; bases not matched to a gene: 7. CDR3 nucleotides: TGTGCCAGCAGCTGGACAGGGGCGCGGGAGACCCAGTACTTC. It is translated as CASSWTGARETQYF.

The chain recombines TRBV7-9 with TRBJ2-2; TRBD1 aligns across 9 bases. V gave up 2 bases and J gave up 4 bases; unmatched junction bases: 11. Per germline, CDR1 SEHNR and CDR2 FQNEAQ (reference sequence). The CDR3 is 18 residues long. CDR3 sequence: CASSLRDRDHGSTGELFF. The CDR3 DNA follows: TGTGCCAGCAGCTTAAGGGACAGGGATCACGGTAGCACCGGGGAGCTGTTTTTT. Filled out from reference TRBV7-9 and TRBJ2-2, the complete variable domain reads DTGVSQNPRHKITKRGQNVTFRCDPISEHNRLYWYRQTLGQGPEFLTYFQNEAQLEKSRLLSDRFSAERPKGSFSTLEIQRTEQGDSAMYLCASSLRDRDHGSTGELFFGEGSRLTVL.

J is TRBJ2-1 and V is TRBV4-3, with 10 bases matching TRBD2. The CDR3 spans 17 residues. V lost 1 base and J lost 4; bases outside the gene matches: 7. Germline CDR1 is LGHNA and CDR2 is YSLEER. CDR3 in amino acids: CASSQGRGLAIYNEQFF. The DNA of the CDR3 is TGCGCCAGCAGCCAAGGGCGGGGACTAGCGATATACAATGAGCAGTTCTTC.

The J gene is TRBJ2-2, the V gene TRBV6-1; D is undetermined. With 2 bases removed from V and 1 base from J, the gap between germline ends came to 8 bases. CDR3 length: 15 residues. From germline, CDR1 is MNHNS and CDR2 SASEGT. The CDR3 spells CASSEYSLNTGELFF. The CDR3 DNA follows: TGTGCCAGCAGTGAATACTCTTTGAACACCGGGGAGCTGTTTTTT.

A few counts support this clone. The rearrangement joins TRBV18 to TRBJ1-1, with a tentative D call TRBD1 (5 bases). Germline values: CDR1 KGHSH, CDR2 LQKENI. The CDR3 spans 15 residues. Between the trimmed V and J ends, which lost 2 bases and 0 bases, there was a span of 10 bases. This CDR3 is CASSPGAGLNTEAFF. The DNA of the CDR3 is TGTGCCAGCTCACCAGGCGCGGGGCTGAACACTGAAGCTTTCTTT.

This chain joins TRBV30 and TRBJ1-2, with TRBD1 identical over 9 bases. The ends lost 7 bases at V and 2 bases at J; junction bases unmatched: 5. The CDR3 length is 13 residues. Germline V gene data show CDR1 as GTSNPN and CDR2 as SVGIG (reference sequence). The DNA of the CDR3 is TGTGCCTCCTGGACAGGGGCCAACTATGGCTACACCTTC. It yields the protein CASWTGANYGYTF.

This clone was detected only a few times. The rearrangement joins TRBV2 to TRBJ2-3, with a possible D match to TRBD2 (6 bases). Trimming shortened V by 6 bases and J by 0 bases, and 10 bases separated the two germline ends. The CDR3 totals 14 residues. CDR1 and CDR2 (germline): SNHLY, FYNNEI. The CDR3 DNA reads TGTGCCAGCAGCTCCGGGACTAGCACAGATACGCAGTATTTT. Translation: CASSSGTSTDTQYF.

This clone was found a few times. The rearrangement uses TRBV7-9 and TRBJ2-1; a weak D match, TRBD2 (7 bases). CDR3 length: 17 amino acids. Germline CDR1 SEHNR, CDR2 FQNEAQ (reference sequence). Trimming removed 0 bases at V and 4 bases at J, with 16 bases between. CDR3 region: CASSLAASGGRYNEQFF. Here the CDR3 DNA reads TGTGCCAGCAGCTTAGCGGCGTCGGGGGGCCGGTACAATGAGCAGTTCTTC.

The sample holds a few counts of this clone. The V and J genes are TRBV7-9 and TRBJ1-4, with D perhaps matching TRBD1 (6 bases). The length of the CDR3 is 14 residues. CDR1 and CDR2 (germline): SEHNR, FQNEAQ (reference sequence). Trimming took off 5 bases at V and 8 bases at J, with 15 bases between the two ends. The CDR3 sequence is CASSPWGQGEKLFF. The CDR3 DNA reads TGTGCCAGCAGCCCATGGGGGCAGGGGGAAAAACTGTTTTTT.

The V call is TRBV18, the J call TRBJ1-1, with 8 bases that match TRBD1. The ends lost 3 bases at V and 4 bases at J; junction bases unmatched: 4. The germline gives CDR1 KGHSH, CDR2 LQKENI. This CDR3 has 14 amino acids. CDR3 loop: CASSPTGESTEAFF. CDR3 coding DNA: TGTGCCAGCTCACCGACAGGGGAGTCCACTGAAGCTTTCTTT.

This clone was seen more than once but under ten times. The chain is built from TRBV5-1 and TRBJ2-2; perhaps TRBD2 as D (5 bases). The CDR3 has 14 amino acids. Germline CDR1 and CDR2: SGHRS and YFSETQ. Trimming took 6 bases from V and 5 from J, leaving 14 bases between them. CDR3 region: CASMVGGGTGELFF. CDR3 DNA sequence: TGCGCCAGCATGGTCGGAGGTGGGACCGGGGAGCTGTTTTTT.

V and J are TRBV7-2 and TRBJ1-5; the D gene is possibly TRBD1 (6 bases). This CDR3 contains 14 residues. V was clipped by 3 bases and J by 5 bases, with 11 bases between them. Germline CDR1 reads SGHTA; CDR2 reads FQGNSA. The CDR3 bases are TGTGCCAGCAGCTTCTGGGCAGGGGATCAGCCCCAGCATTTT. This translates into CASSFWAGDQPQHF.

This chain joins TRBV4-3 and TRBJ1-2; D is unclear. V lost 1 base, J lost 3 bases, and 9 bases lay in between. This CDR3 spans 14 amino acids. Looked up from germline, CDR1 is LGHNA and CDR2 is YSLEER. The CDR3 region is CASSQVRRDYGYTF. The CDR3 nucleotides read TGCGCCAGCAGCCAAGTGCGTCGCGACTATGGCTACACCTTC.

A few counts support this clone. The CDR3 spells CASSETVKGYTF. Written as DNA, the CDR3 is TGTGCCAGCAGTGAGACAGTAAAGGGCTACACCTTC. This chain joins TRBV25-1 and TRBJ1-2; TRBD1 might be the D (5 bases). Germline CDR1 and CDR2: MGHDK and SYGVNS. V was cut by 3 bases and J by 8 bases, with 10 bases left in between. The CDR3 has 12 amino acids.

This clone was seen more than once but under ten times. The gene calls are TRBV18 and TRBJ2-6; 8 bases are shared with TRBD1. Germline trimming cut 6 bases from V and 1 base from J; bases unmatched to any gene: 14. The length of the CDR3 is 19 residues. Germline values: CDR1 KGHSH, CDR2 LQKENI. Here the CDR3 DNA reads TGTGCCAGCTCCCCTAGATTAGGGACAGGATTATCTGGGGCCAACGTCCTGACTTTC. This translates into CASSPRLGTGLSGANVLTF.

This clone was seen a few times. This rearrangement joins TRBV5-1 to TRBJ2-1; D is perhaps TRBD1 (5 bases). This CDR3 region has 11 residues. Germline V CDR1 and CDR2: SGHRS, YFSETQ. Trimming shortened V by 7 bases and J by 12 bases, and 14 bases separated the two germline ends. For the CDR3, the DNA is TGCGCCAGCTCCACCCAGGGTGTGCAGTTCTTC. Its translation: CASSTQGVQFF.

The gene calls are TRBV5-1 and TRBJ2-3; 12 nucleotides align to TRBD2. The germline V gene has CDR1 SGHRS and CDR2 YFSETQ. CDR3 size: 17 residues. Unmatched junction bases numbered 11, after V lost 4 bases and J lost 5 bases. CDR3 in amino acids: CASSKMLAGGPGDTQYF. Written as DNA, the CDR3 is TGCGCCAGCAGCAAGATGCTAGCGGGAGGGCCGGGAGATACGCAGTATTTT.

This clone was seen a handful of times. The chain couples TRBV9 to TRBJ2-1; 9 bases are shared with TRBD2. The J segment lost 4 bases and the V segment lost 2 bases, leaving 4 bases of the junction unmatched. This CDR3 has 15 amino acids. CDR1 is SGDLS, CDR2 YYNGEE, per germline. CDR3 bases: TGTGCCAGCAGCGTCTGGACTAGCGAATACAATGAGCAGTTCTTC. Translating gives CASSVWTSEYNEQFF.

This chain connects TRBV7-2 to TRBJ2-7; TRBD2 is a possible D gene (6 bases). Between the trimmed V and J ends, which lost 5 bases and 7 bases, there was a span of 12 bases. Looked up from germline, CDR1 is SGHTA and CDR2 is FQGNSA. The CDR3 totals 12 residues. This CDR3 is CASSLYGGEQYF. The CDR3 bases are TGTGCCAGCAGCCTCTACGGAGGGGAGCAGTACTTC.

The chain links TRBV5-1 to TRBJ1-2; D unresolved. Trimming shortened V by 1 base and J by 2 bases, and 3 bases separated the two germline ends. Looked up from germline, CDR1 is SGHRS and CDR2 is YFSETQ. The CDR3 runs 12 residues. The CDR3 loop is CASSLLNYGYTF. The CDR3 DNA is TGCGCCAGCAGCTTGCTGAACTATGGCTACACCTTC.

The gene calls are TRBV5-1 and TRBJ2-3; weak D call: TRBD2 (6 bases). The V gene's germline CDR1 is SGHRS and CDR2 YFSETQ. The CDR3 spans 16 residues. V was cut by 0 bases and J by 4 bases, with 15 bases left in between. The CDR3 nucleotides are TGCGCCAGCAGCTTGGCTGGGGGAGGTTTGGCAGATACGCAGTATTTT. Its translation is CASSLAGGGLADTQYF.

This clone was observed a handful of times. The chain uses TRBV27 and TRBJ2-1; 9 bases map to TRBD2. V dropped 5 bases and J dropped 9; count of bases not matched to a gene: 11. This CDR3 has 15 residues. From germline, CDR1 is MNHEY and CDR2 SMNVEV (reference sequence). CDR3 protein: CASSPFSGRNGEQFF. Here the CDR3 DNA reads TGTGCCAGCAGTCCTTTTAGCGGGAGAAACGGTGAGCAGTTCTTC.